Here is one T cell receptor beta chain with its context. The source of the sample is a study of graft-versus-host responses after intestinal transplantation. At the level of the study: Anti-thymocyte globulin was used for induction in all recipients, who then took tacrolimus and steroids for approximately 3 years.

Labeling with CFSE marked 200,000 or so responder cells, which were plated with 200,000 or so irradiated, violet-dye-labeled stimulator cells. Findings and caveats of the study: Some patients had graft-donor T cell macrochimerism, and their allografts showed high graft-versus-host to host-versus-graft clonal ratios.

This CDR3 is 17 amino acids long. V shed 0 bases and J shed 0 bases, with 14 bases lying between them. Germline CDR1 LGHNA, CDR2 YSLEER. The data were produced by immunoSEQ multiplex PCR, yet TCRdb's version contains in-frame clones alone and is incomplete. Counted here are 11,000 to 15,000 clones, approximately 30% occurring once; the ten biggest clones make up about 2%. This material consisted of alloreactive CD8+ T cells from a mixed lymphocyte reaction culture, taken before intestinal transplant. Noted subset: CFSE-low proliferating T cells sorted from roughly six-day pre-transplant mixed lymphocyte reaction (GvH or HvG direction). The TCR comes from a human patient who received an intestinal transplant. The chain recombines TRBV4-3 with TRBJ2-5, with a possible D match to TRBD1 (6 bases). The CDR3 DNA follows: TGCGCCAGCAGCCAAGATAAACGGACAGAGTACCAAGAGACCCAGTACTTC. This sequence encodes CASSQDKRTEYQETQYF.